The 29 T cell receptor beta chains presented below share a single source sample, sequenced in a study of blood T cell repertoires in COVID-19 (dated by TCRdb to 2018 to 2020). The library was prepared using the immunoSEQ multiplex PCR assay. In TCRdb, the immuneACCESS table is reduced to in-frame sequences with V and J assigned. These tables do not hold every clone; where another copy was compared, an unresolved V gene accounts for under half, and the others remain unexplained. This sample lists around 300,000 clones; around 89% were detected once. The top ten hold about 4% of the sample. Material for sequencing was peripheral blood. The receptors were sampled from a woman aged 40 to 50 with acute or convalescent COVID-19.

V gene TRBV7-2 combines with J gene TRBJ2-3; TRBD2 matches at 12 bases. Germline V gene lookup returns CDR1 SGHTA and CDR2 FQGNSA. Unmatched junction bases numbered 3, after V lost 4 bases and J lost 1 base. The CDR3 is 16 residues long. In DNA form, the CDR3 reads TGTGCCAGCAGCTCGCGACTAGCGGGAGGCACAGATACGCAGTATTTT. Its protein product is CASSSRLAGGTDTQYF.

This clone was picked up one time. This same CDR3 is encoded by further DNA sequences in the sample. The V call is TRBV7-9, the J call TRBJ1-2; 9 positions agree with TRBD1. Germline V lookup: CDR1 SEHNR, CDR2 FQNEAQ (reference sequence). The CDR3 loop spans 13 amino acids. Trimming at V came to 3 bases and at J to 5 bases, leaving 1 base not matched to a gene. This chain's CDR3 is CASSLGTGYGYTF. CDR3 DNA sequence: TGTGCCAGCAGCTTGGGGACAGGGTATGGCTACACCTTC.

This clone has just a few counts. The J gene is TRBJ2-3, the V gene TRBV5-1, with 10 nucleotides matching TRBD2. This CDR3 has 17 residues. With 3 bases clipped from V and 3 bases from J, the junction kept 10 bases outside the gene matches. CDR1 and CDR2 from the germline V gene are SGHRS and YFSETQ. The CDR3 DNA is TGCGCCAGCAGCTCACACGCCGGGACTAGCGTAACAGATACGCAGTATTTT. Its translation is CASSSHAGTSVTDTQYF. The whole variable domain, remainder taken from reference TRBV5-1 and TRBJ2-3, is KAGVTQTPRYLIKTRGQQVTLSCSPISGHRSVSWYQQTPGQGLQFLFEYFSETQRNKGNFPGRFSGRQFSNSRSEMNVSTLELGDSALYLCASSSHAGTSVTDTQYFGPGTRLTVL.

V and J are TRBV9 and TRBJ1-4, with D perhaps matching TRBD1 (6 bases). The CDR3 consists of 16 residues. Germline V gene sequence: CDR1 SGDLS, CDR2 YYNGEE. V gave up 3 bases and J gave up 2 bases, with 14 bases separating them. The CDR3 nucleotides are TGTGCCAGCAGCGAGGGAGGGGGGGCTACTAATGAAAAACTGTTTTTT. This encodes CASSEGGGATNEKLFF.

The gene calls are TRBV6-5 and TRBJ1-6; D not certain. The CDR3 consists of 15 residues. Trimming cost V 7 bases and J 3 bases, with 13 bases left between them. Germline CDR1 is MNHEY and CDR2 is SVGAGI. In nucleotides, the CDR3 is TGTGCCAGCACTCCCCCCGGCGGCTATAATTCACCCCTCCACTTT. It encodes CASTPPGGYNSPLHF.

The V and J genes are TRBV19 and TRBJ1-1; TRBD1 aligns across 12 bases. The ends lost 3 bases at V and 5 bases at J; junction bases unmatched: 7. Looked up from germline, CDR1 is LNHDA and CDR2 is SQIVND (reference sequence). The CDR3 loop spans 16 amino acids. The CDR3 coding sequence is TGTGCCAGTAGTATCGGGACAGGGGGCGTAAGGACTGAAGCTTTCTTT. This sequence encodes CASSIGTGGVRTEAFF.

This clone was seen just once. The chain couples TRBV19 to TRBJ1-5, with TRBD1 identical over 8 bases. Germline V gene data show CDR1 as LNHDA and CDR2 as SQIVND (reference sequence). The CDR3 has 12 residues. Trimming took 4 bases from V and 12 from J; bases not matched to a gene: 5. The chain's CDR3 is CASSKTGASQHF. The CDR3 coding sequence is TGTGCCAGTAGTAAGACAGGGGCGAGCCAGCATTTT.

Note on this clone: Other DNA sequences in the same sample also yield this CDR3. The chain couples TRBV5-1 to TRBJ2-5; maybe TRBD1 (6 bases). The germline CDR1 and CDR2 sequences are SGHRS and YFSETQ. Between the trimmed V and J ends, which lost 0 bases and 2 bases, there was a span of 11 bases. The CDR3 has 15 residues. CDR3 region: CASSLGSGVQETQYF. In DNA form, the CDR3 reads TGCGCCAGCAGCTTGGGTTCAGGGGTTCAAGAGACCCAGTACTTC.

This chain joins TRBV2 and TRBJ2-1; 10 positions match TRBD1. The V gene's germline CDR1 is SNHLY and CDR2 FYNNEI. This CDR3 comprises 15 residues. The ends lost 1 base at V and 9 bases at J; junction bases unmatched: 6. The CDR3 region is CASSEVGQGLGEQFF. CDR3 sequence (DNA): TGTGCCAGCAGTGAAGTGGGACAGGGGCTGGGTGAGCAGTTCTTC.

The chain is built from TRBV24-1 and TRBJ1-1, with a tentative D call TRBD1 (5 bases). Trimming removed 9 bases from V and 1 base from J, with 11 bases in between. The germline V gene encodes CDR1 KGHDR and CDR2 SFDVKD. The CDR3 loop spans 13 amino acids. Here the CDR3 DNA reads TGTGCCACCCGACGGCAGGGGAACACTGAAGCTTTCTTT. Translated: CATRRQGNTEAFF.

V gene TRBV6-5 combines with J gene TRBJ2-3; D gene uncertain. Germline lookup yields CDR1 MNHEY and CDR2 SVGAGI. This CDR3 has 14 residues. The V and J ends lost 6 bases and 8 bases respectively, with 18 bases between them. In DNA, the CDR3 is TGTGCCAGCAGCCCCGACTCGCTCCCCTCTACGCAGTATTTT. This encodes CASSPDSLPSTQYF.

This chain joins TRBV27 and TRBJ2-1; D is perhaps TRBD1 (6 bases). CDR3 size: 16 residues. Germline-derived CDR1 and CDR2 are MNHEY and SMNVEV (reference sequence). The V and J ends lost 6 bases and 10 bases respectively, with 25 bases between them. The CDR3 coding sequence is TGTGCCAGCAGCCCCTCGACAGGAAATTATGACACGGAGCAGTTCTTC. Protein sequence: CASSPSTGNYDTEQFF.

The chain combines TRBV5-1 with TRBJ2-1; 10 bases are a match to TRBD1. This CDR3 is 14 amino acids long. The germline V gene encodes CDR1 SGHRS and CDR2 YFSETQ. The ends lost 1 base at V and 7 bases at J; junction bases unmatched: 2. The CDR3 loop is CASSLRQGANEQFF. For the CDR3, the DNA is TGCGCCAGCAGCTTGAGACAGGGGGCAAATGAGCAGTTCTTC.

The chain uses TRBV2 and TRBJ1-6; D possibly corresponds to TRBD1 (5 bases). The germline V gene encodes CDR1 SNHLY and CDR2 FYNNEI. CDR3 length: 14 amino acids. V was shortened by 6 bases and J by 8 bases, with 14 bases between the two germline ends. CDR3 DNA sequence: TGTGCCAGCAGGCGCGGGGGGAGGGATTCACCCCTCCACTTT. Protein: CASRRGGRDSPLHF.

The rearrangement joins TRBV6-6 to TRBJ2-3, with a weak D call TRBD2 (7 bases). This CDR3 region has 16 residues. Germline V CDR1 and CDR2: MNHNY, SVGAGI (reference sequence). The V gene lost 6 bases and the J gene lost 5 bases, with 21 bases spanning the gap. CDR3 protein: CASSLREGGSGDTQYF. In nucleotides, the CDR3 is TGTGCCAGCAGCCTTAGAGAGGGGGGGTCGGGAGATACGCAGTATTTT.

The gene calls are TRBV7-8 and TRBJ1-5; the match to TRBD1 covers 8 bases. The germline CDR1 and CDR2 sequences are SGHVS and FQNEAQ. V lost 6 bases to trimming and J lost 7 bases; unmatched junction nucleotides: 11. CDR3 size: 15 residues. CDR3 region: CASSSDRVKVQPQHF. The CDR3 nucleotides read TGTGCCAGCAGTTCGGACAGGGTCAAAGTGCAGCCCCAGCATTTT.

This sequence joins TRBV9 and TRBJ1-2; 10 bases map to TRBD1. The CDR3 has 15 amino acids. Trimming cost V 4 bases and J 4 bases; bases outside gene matches: 7. Germline CDR1 is SGDLS and CDR2 is YYNGEE. CDR3 residues: CASSPDRGLGYGYTF. For the CDR3, the DNA is TGTGCCAGCAGCCCCGACAGGGGGCTAGGCTATGGCTACACCTTC.

This rearrangement joins TRBV4-2 to TRBJ2-3; 8 bases are a match to TRBD2. The CDR3 runs to 15 residues. Germline CDR1 LGHNA, CDR2 YNFKEQ. With V trimmed by 5 bases and J by 1 base, 5 bases remained unmatched. DNA of the CDR3: TGTGCCAGCAGCAGATTCGGGGGGGGCACAGATACGCAGTATTTT. Amino acid sequence: CASSRFGGGTDTQYF.

This sequence joins TRBV6-1 and TRBJ2-2; perhaps TRBD2 as D (7 bases). The V gene's germline CDR1 is MNHNS and CDR2 SASEGT. V was trimmed by 7 bases and J by 4 bases, leaving 16 bases between them. The CDR3 runs 15 residues. In nucleotides, the CDR3 is TGTGCCAGCAATGAGGGGGAGGGGGTCACCGGGGAGCTGTTTTTT. This sequence encodes CASNEGEGVTGELFF.

CDR3 bases: TGTGCCAGCAGCCAATCGGGGGGCTATTCACCCCTCCACTTT. This translates into CASSQSGGYSPLHF. This rearrangement joins TRBV3-1 (or the pseudogene TRBV3-2) to TRBJ1-6; a possible D gene is TRBD1 (6 bases). Trimming removed 2 bases at V and 8 bases at J, with 10 bases between. CDR3 size: 14 residues. The germline V gene encodes CDR1 LGHDT and CDR2 YNNKEL (reference sequence).

CDR3 sequence reads: CAWSNSADTQYF. CDR3 in DNA: TGTGCCTGGAGTAACTCTGCAGATACGCAGTATTTT. The chain couples TRBV30 to TRBJ2-3; D not resolved. V was cut by 2 bases and J by 4 bases, with 7 bases left in between. The CDR3 runs 12 residues. The V gene's germline CDR1 is GTSNPN and CDR2 SVGIG (reference sequence).

The rearrangement joins TRBV25-1 to TRBJ2-3, with D perhaps matching TRBD2 (7 bases). Trimming took off 8 bases at V and 8 bases at J, with 23 bases between the two ends. CDR1 is MGHDK, CDR2 SYGVNS, per germline. CDR3 length: 15 residues. The CDR3 protein is CASFGGAPAIVTQYF. For the CDR3, the DNA is TGTGCCAGCTTTGGGGGGGCTCCCGCGATAGTTACGCAGTATTTT.

J is TRBJ2-2 and V is TRBV9; 11 bases are a match to TRBD2. The ends lost 2 bases at V and 2 bases at J; junction bases unmatched: 5. Germline CDR1 reads SGDLS; CDR2 reads YYNGEE. CDR3 length: 17 residues. The CDR3 protein is CASSVSGGARNTGELFF. In nucleotides, the CDR3 is TGTGCCAGCAGCGTTAGCGGGGGGGCCAGAAACACCGGGGAGCTGTTTTTT.

This clone showed up just once. Written as DNA, the CDR3 is TGCGCCAGCAGTTTGACGACGACTAGCGGCGGCACAGATACGCAGTATTTT. Translation gives CASSLTTTSGGTDTQYF. V usage is TRBV5-1 and J usage is TRBJ2-3; 9 bases are shared with TRBD2. The V and J ends lost 5 bases and 1 base, in that order; junction bases with no gene match: 11. Germline V gene sequence: CDR1 SGHRS, CDR2 YFSETQ. The length of the CDR3 is 17 residues.

The DNA for the CDR3 is TGTGCCTGGAGTGTCGGGGGACCACGCCGCACAGATACGCAGTATTTT. Residues: CAWSVGGPRRTDTQYF. The chain links TRBV30 to TRBJ2-3, with D possibly matching TRBD2 (6 bases). The V end was cut by 0 bases, the J end by 1 base, with 14 bases between. The CDR3 sequence is 16 residues long. Germline V gives CDR1 GTSNPN, CDR2 SVGIG (reference sequence).

V usage is TRBV30 and J usage is TRBJ2-1; D is possibly TRBD1 (6 bases). Germline lookup yields CDR1 GTSNPN and CDR2 SVGIG (reference sequence). V was cut by 4 bases and J by 2 bases, with 21 bases left in between. The CDR3 runs to 17 residues. The CDR3 spells CAWKRGRVGGTYNEQFF. The CDR3 DNA reads as TGTGCCTGGAAAAGAGGCAGGGTAGGGGGAACCTACAATGAGCAGTTCTTC.

The J gene is TRBJ1-5, the V gene TRBV21-1; the table's TRBD1 call for D was not verified on the DNA. TRBV21-1 is a recognized pseudogene. The CDR3 runs 16 residues. CDR3 protein: CASSKALSGLRQPQHF. In DNA, the CDR3 is TGTGCCAGCAGCAAAGCGCTTTCAGGGTTGCGGCAGCCCCAGCATTTT.

The chain recombines TRBV18 with TRBJ1-3; D not resolved. This CDR3 region has 17 residues. The V end was cut by 3 bases, the J end by 0 bases, with 15 bases between. Germline CDR1 KGHSH, CDR2 LQKENI. CDR3 residues: CASSPRPPGLSGNTIYF. The CDR3, as DNA: TGTGCCAGCTCACCCCGCCCCCCAGGACTCTCTGGAAACACCATATATTTT.

This chain connects TRBV3-1 (or the pseudogene TRBV3-2) to TRBJ1-2; D is unclear. There are 13 residues in the CDR3. Germline CDR1 and CDR2: LGHDT and YNNKEL (reference sequence). Trimming left V 3 bases short and J 3 bases short, with 8 bases between. The CDR3 DNA reads TGTGCCAGCAGCCACGGGAACGACTATGGCTACACCTTC. It specifies CASSHGNDYGYTF.